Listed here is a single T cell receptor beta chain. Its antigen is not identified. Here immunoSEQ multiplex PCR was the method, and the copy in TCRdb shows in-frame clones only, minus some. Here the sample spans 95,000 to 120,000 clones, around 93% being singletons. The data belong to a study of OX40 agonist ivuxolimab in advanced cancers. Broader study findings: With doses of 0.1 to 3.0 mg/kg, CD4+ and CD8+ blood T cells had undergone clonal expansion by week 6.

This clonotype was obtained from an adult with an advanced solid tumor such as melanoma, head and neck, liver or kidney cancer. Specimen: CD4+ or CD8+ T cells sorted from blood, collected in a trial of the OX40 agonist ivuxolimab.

The CDR3, as DNA: TGTGCCAGTAGTAAAGAGGCATCGAGGTTTTCGGGGGGCGTCACTGAAGCTTTCTTT. Translating it yields CASSKEASRFSGGVTEAFF. The genes are TRBV19 and TRBJ1-1; possible D gene TRBD1, 6 bases. The CDR3 runs 19 residues. Trimming removed 4 bases at V and 4 bases at J, with 28 bases between. CDR1 LNHDA and CDR2 SQIVND come from the germline V gene (reference sequence).